This T cell receptor (beta chain) was profiled in a study of blood T cell repertoires in COVID-19 (dated by TCRdb to between 2020 and 2021). Describing the broader study: Samples covering the acute and convalescent phases of COVID-19 were provided by collaborators in the United States, Italy and Spain. The material from the prospective study consisted of cDNA or gDNA derived from T cells, B-cell-depleted T cells, or PBMCs. Subjects who had been exposed to COVID-19, were actively infected with it, or had recovered from it provided the deeply sampled blood TCRbeta repertoires that made up the dataset. A freely available public database, intended as a resource for researchers studying the immune response to SARS-CoV-2, is where the repertoires were released. The samples were drawn from two sources: the first 160 participants of the ongoing ImmuneRACE study, and some 1,300 subjects contributed by 6 global collaborators. Nearly every sample came with metadata listing a de-identified subject ID, COVID-19 status, age in years and sex. Where available, HLA class I and class II types were obtained from metadata supplied by the sample provider rather than from assay-based typing. The paper as a whole reports these results and caveats: The quantity of clinical and demographic metadata differed by source and by participant and was supplied without curation.

TCRbeta CDR3 regions were amplified from genomic DNA using the immunoSEQ Assay, a bias-controlled multiplex PCR. The authors' analysis ran thus. Within the assay, amplification of reference gene primers was used to estimate how many nucleated cells each sample contained. To quantify the absolute abundance of each unique TCRbeta CDR3 rearrangement, sequence reads were collapsed and filtered. For each sample, productive Simpson clonality was calculated as the square root of Simpson's diversity index over productive rearrangements. Sourced from immuneACCESS, this table was stored by TCRdb with only in-frame sequences that have V and J called. A share of the clones is absent; for the studies checked, an unresolved V gene accounts for under half, and the remainder has no known explanation. The V and J calls and clone size were taken over from that table, and D and trimming were inferred from the DNA. Here the sample has roughly 300,000 clones; nearly 90% occur a single time. Together, the top ten hold 1.5% to 2% of the sample.

Comment on this clone: Its antigen is currently not known. Base qualities were left out, and no much larger clone turns up one base away.

One collaborating source in Seattle enrolled patients while the patients were actively infected and followed the patients over time throughout the course of disease. Whole blood was collected in K2EDTA tubes by collaborating institutions according to the institutions' own protocols. Collaborator samples were shipped for TCRbeta analysis as frozen whole blood, isolated PBMCs, or DNA extracted from either sample type. The clonotype originates from a woman in her 30s with COVID-19, enrolled during active disease. The specimen was peripheral blood.

The CDR3 here reads CASRTASYEQYF. In nucleotide form, the sequence is TGTGCCAGCAGGACAGCCTCCTACGAGCAGTACTTC. The chain links TRBV27 with TRBJ2-7; matching of 5 bases hints at TRBD1 as the D gene. Deletion took 6 bases off V and 0 bases off J, with a span of 6 bases between the germline ends. The germline V gene (reference sequence) gives CDR1 as MNHEY and CDR2 as SMNVEV. Including the terminal cysteine and phenylalanine, the CDR3 comprises 12 residues. Left in the record is the CDR3 DNA by itself, 36 bases read in frame from the first base.